This is a list of T cell receptor beta chains from one sample in a study of glioma-infiltrating T cells after dendritic cell vaccination. Data came from immunoSEQ multiplex PCR; TCRdb stores just in-frame clones and leaves some out. The sample lists some 73,000 clones; 82% were seen once. The sequencing used blood, collected before dendritic cell vaccination. The receptors were sampled from a human donor with glioblastoma. The CDR3 runs from the conserved cysteine through the conserved F or W. A D gene is named only where the DNA matches it firmly. Clone size appears in some rows only: once, few, many, or a class for an expanded clone.

TGCGCCAGCAGCTTCGGGGTTAGGGAGACTAATGAAAAACTGTTTTTT CASSFGVRETNEKLFF TRBJ1-4 NA NA TRBV5-1
TGTGCCAGCAGCTTGGCCCGAAACGAGTTCTATGGCTACACCTTC CASSLARNEFYGYTF TRBJ1-2 NA NA TRBV5-6
TGTGCCAGCAGCTTGGTCGGTCGGGGGAAGGATCAGCCCCAGCATTTT CASSLVGRGKDQPQHF TRBJ1-5 NA NA TRBV5-8
TGCGCCAGCAGCCTTCCGACAGGCAGCTCTGGAAACACCATATATTTT CASSLPTGSSGNTIYF TRBJ1-3 NA few TRBV5-1
TGTGCCTGGAGTCCTGACAGGGCCGAAGCTTTCTTT CAWSPDRAEAFF TRBJ1-1 TRBD1 NA TRBV30
TGTGCCAGTAGTAGGGGAGAAGGATGGGACTATTCCGATACGCAGTATTTT CASSRGEGWDYSDTQYF TRBJ2-3 TRBD2 NA TRBV19
TGTGCCAGCAGCGTCGATAGCGGTACCTACGAGCAGTACTTC CASSVDSGTYEQYF TRBJ2-7 NA NA TRBV7-7
TGTGCCAGCAGCAAAGTAAGCCTTCGCGGGAGGAGGAATAATGAGCAGTTCTTC CASSKVSLRGRRNNEQFF TRBJ2-1 NA NA TRBV21-1
TGTGCCAGCAGCTCCGGGACAGGGTCGAACTATGGCTACACCTTC CASSSGTGSNYGYTF TRBJ1-2 TRBD1 NA TRBV5-6
TGTGCCAGCACCCCGGGGGGGTTTACTGAAGCTTTCTTT CASTPGGFTEAFF TRBJ1-1 NA NA TRBV6-1
TGTGCCAGCAGCGGACAGGGGGTCTCTGGAAACACCATATATTTT CASSGQGVSGNTIYF TRBJ1-3 TRBD1 NA TRBV2
TGTGCCAGCAGTTTAGACAGCCTCTCTGGGGCCAACGTCCTGACTTTC CASSLDSLSGANVLTF TRBJ2-6 NA once TRBV28
TGTGCCAGTAGTATGAGTAGACAGCCTAATGAAAAACTGTTTTTT CASSMSRQPNEKLFF TRBJ1-4 NA NA TRBV19